This is a list of T cell receptor beta chains from one sample in a study of cytomegalovirus exposure and HLA in healthy donors. Data came from immunoSEQ multiplex PCR; TCRdb stores just in-frame clones and leaves some out. The sample holds about 150,000 clones, around 72% seen once. The specimen sequenced was PBMCs. These TCRs come from a man between 50 and 59 years old in good health and CMV-seropositive. CDR3s include the opening cysteine and the closing phenylalanine or tryptophan. D genes are given only for firm matches. A row's size may be missing; if present it is once, few, many or a size class.

cdr3_aa: CASSLTGTANTEAFF; cdr3_nt: TGTGCCAGCAGCTTGACCGGGACAGCGAACACTGAAGCTTTCTTT; d_call: TRBD1; j_call: TRBJ1-1; v_call: TRBV11-3; clone_size: NA
cdr3_aa: CASSVRPNRVNPSSQHF; cdr3_nt: TGTGCCAGCAGCGTAAGACCAAACAGGGTAAATCCCTCCTCCCAGCATTTT; d_call: NA; j_call: TRBJ1-5; v_call: TRBV7-8; clone_size: once
cdr3_aa: CASSLLGGSSYNEQFF; cdr3_nt: TGTGCCAGCAGCCTTCTCGGGGGTAGCTCCTACAATGAGCAGTTCTTC; d_call: NA; j_call: TRBJ2-1; v_call: TRBV4-2; clone_size: NA
cdr3_aa: CASSLESVLKETQYF; cdr3_nt: TGCGCCAGCAGCTTGGAGTCAGTCCTGAAAGAGACCCAGTACTTC; d_call: NA; j_call: TRBJ2-5; v_call: TRBV5-1; clone_size: NA
cdr3_aa: CSVGRDRGRGELFF; cdr3_nt: TGCAGCGTTGGGCGTGACAGGGGGCGCGGGGAGCTGTTTTTT; d_call: TRBD1; j_call: TRBJ2-2; v_call: TRBV29-1; clone_size: NA
cdr3_aa: CASSPPGTSGEAIRKTQYF; cdr3_nt: TGTGCCAGCTCACCACCGGGGACTAGCGGGGAGGCAATTCGGAAGACCCAGTACTTC; d_call: TRBD2; j_call: TRBJ2-5; v_call: TRBV18; clone_size: NA
cdr3_aa: CASSPGTSGLLEQYF; cdr3_nt: TGTGCCAGTAGTCCCGGGACTAGCGGCCTCCTGGAGCAGTACTTC; d_call: TRBD2; j_call: TRBJ2-7; v_call: TRBV19; clone_size: NA
cdr3_aa: CASSYLESGYGYTF; cdr3_nt: TGTGCCAGCAGTTATCTCGAGTCAGGGTATGGCTACACCTTC; d_call: NA; j_call: TRBJ1-2; v_call: TRBV6-5; clone_size: NA
cdr3_aa: CASSLGQGTYNEQFF; cdr3_nt: TGTGCCAGCAGCCTGGGACAGGGGACCTACAATGAGCAGTTCTTC; d_call: TRBD1; j_call: TRBJ2-1; v_call: TRBV11-1; clone_size: NA
cdr3_aa: CSVQGGGTEAFF; cdr3_nt: TGCAGCGTTCAGGGCGGGGGCACTGAAGCTTTCTTT; d_call: NA; j_call: TRBJ1-1; v_call: TRBV29-1; clone_size: once
cdr3_aa: CASSYDRGYGYTF; cdr3_nt: TGTGCCAGCAGCTACGACAGGGGCTATGGCTACACCTTC; d_call: TRBD1; j_call: TRBJ1-2; v_call: TRBV5-6; clone_size: NA
cdr3_aa: CASSPTSLTGDLKETQYF; cdr3_nt: TGTGCCAGCAGTCCCACTTCCCTGACAGGGGACCTCAAAGAGACCCAGTACTTC; d_call: TRBD1; j_call: TRBJ2-5; v_call: TRBV27; clone_size: NA
cdr3_aa: CASSTSLATTGELFF; cdr3_nt: TGTGCCAGTAGTACCTCCCTAGCTACCACCGGGGAGCTGTTTTTT; d_call: NA; j_call: TRBJ2-2; v_call: TRBV19; clone_size: once
cdr3_aa: CASSTRQGMDEKLFF; cdr3_nt: TGTGCCAGCAGCACACGACAGGGGATGGATGAAAAACTGTTTTTT; d_call: TRBD1; j_call: TRBJ1-4; v_call: TRBV7-9; clone_size: NA
cdr3_aa: CASRLQGKDEQFF; cdr3_nt: TGTGCCAGCCGGTTACAGGGGAAAGATGAGCAGTTCTTC; d_call: TRBD1; j_call: TRBJ2-1; v_call: TRBV18; clone_size: NA
cdr3_aa: CASSSWTGNTEAFF; cdr3_nt: TGTGCCAGCAGCTCCTGGACAGGGAACACTGAAGCTTTCTTT; d_call: TRBD1; j_call: TRBJ1-1; v_call: TRBV11-2; clone_size: NA
cdr3_aa: CASGRQVYEQYF; cdr3_nt: TGTGCCAGCGGGCGACAGGTCTACGAGCAGTACTTC; d_call: NA; j_call: TRBJ2-7; v_call: TRBV6-1; clone_size: NA
cdr3_aa: CASSPGLQPTREQYF; cdr3_nt: TGTGCCAGCAGCCCCGGACTGCAACCTACGAGAGAGCAGTACTTC; d_call: NA; j_call: TRBJ2-7; v_call: TRBV7-6; clone_size: NA
cdr3_aa: CASSQTQGDSYNEQFF; cdr3_nt: TGTGCCAGCAGTCAAACTCAGGGTGACTCCTACAATGAGCAGTTCTTC; d_call: NA; j_call: TRBJ2-1; v_call: TRBV25-1; clone_size: NA
cdr3_aa: CASSEAHETSNSPLHF; cdr3_nt: TGTGCCAGCAGTGAAGCGCACGAGACAAGTAATTCACCCCTCCACTTT; d_call: NA; j_call: TRBJ1-6; v_call: TRBV6-1; clone_size: NA
cdr3_aa: CASRDSRTSGGSTDTQYF; cdr3_nt: TGCGCCAGCAGAGACAGTCGGACTAGCGGGGGGAGCACAGATACGCAGTATTTT; d_call: TRBD2; j_call: TRBJ2-3; v_call: TRBV10-2; clone_size: NA
cdr3_aa: CASSAGQATYEQYF; cdr3_nt: TGCGCCAGCAGCGCGGGACAGGCAACCTACGAGCAGTACTTC; d_call: TRBD1; j_call: TRBJ2-7; v_call: TRBV5-1; clone_size: NA
cdr3_aa: CASSWGTGGFYEQFF; cdr3_nt: TGTGCCAGCAGTTGGGGGACAGGGGGATTCTATGAGCAGTTCTTC; d_call: TRBD1; j_call: TRBJ2-1; v_call: TRBV27; clone_size: NA
cdr3_aa: CASRKSSANTEAFF; cdr3_nt: TGTGCCAGCAGGAAGTCGAGTGCGAACACTGAAGCTTTCTTT; d_call: NA; j_call: TRBJ1-1; v_call: TRBV6-1; clone_size: NA